This T cell receptor (beta chain) was sequenced during a study of regulatory T cells in long-lasting Graves disease. Construction of TCR beta libraries relied on iRepertoire HTBI primers and on Arm-PCR targeting CDR3 regions. TCRdb re-derived calls from the multiplex PCR reads in MiXCR, one entry per CDR3 protein. The repertoire includes roughly 560,000 distinct CDR3 sequences, around 11% of them detected once, and roughly 9.3% sits in the top ten. CDR1 and CDR2 (germline): SNHLY, FYNNEI. Trimming cost V 8 bases and J 8 bases, with 19 bases left between them. The CDR3 is 14 amino acids. In this sample, this clonotype turned up many times. Time point denoted: newly diagnosed GD, antithyroid drugs for less than 3 months. TCR sequences were obtained from RNA taken from PBMCs. These data were also reused for a study on T cells in Graves' hyperthyroidism and ophthalmopathy. According to that study: TCR CDR3 regions were first amplified by RT-PCR with HTBI primers. Stable hyperthyroidism was told apart from ophthalmopathy by a model built on 13 V-J features.

This TCR derives from a woman aged 25 to 39 with Graves disease. The chain joins TRBV2 to TRBJ2-1, with D unclear. The source was peripheral blood mononuclear cells (PBMCs), collected at new diagnosis, from a patient treated with antithyroid drugs. The CDR3 is CASRLVSTSDEQFF. CDR3 DNA: TGTGCCAGCCGGTTGGTCTCAACCTCGGATGAGCAGTTCTTC. Variable domain in full (rest from reference TRBV2 and TRBJ2-1): EPEVTQTPSHQVTQMGQEVILRCVPISNHLYFYWYRQILGQKVEFLVSFYNNEISEKSEIFDDQFSVERPDGSNFTLKIRSTKLEDSAMYFCASRLVSTSDEQFFGPGTRLTVL.